This TCR beta chain was captured in a study of early T cells in non-severe SARS-CoV-2 infection. One entry per CDR3 protein, called by TCRdb with MiXCR from the 5' RACE reads. In the table there are 24,000 or so distinct CDR3 sequences, 4% to 4.5% of which are singletons. In regard to this clonotype: The junction differs from germline at one of its ends, possibly a read error.

There are 15 residues in the CDR3. Germline loops: CDR1 DFQATT, CDR2 SNEGSKA (reference sequence). The source material was whole blood. The sequence came from an adult who was a healthcare worker with PCR-confirmed SARS-CoV-2 infection or an uninfected control (not recorded which). The genes are TRBV20-1 and TRBJ2-7, with D possibly called TRBD1 or TRBD2 (5 bases each). The CDR3 sequence is CSARDSNGAYYEQYF. In DNA form, the CDR3 reads TGCAGCGCTAGAGATAGTAACGGGGCTTACTACGAGCAGTACTTC.